The 21 T cell receptor beta chains listed next were all sequenced from one sample in a study of glioma-infiltrating T cells after dendritic cell vaccination. Sequencing was performed with immunoSEQ multiplex PCR; in TCRdb, only in-frame clones are kept and a portion is missing. The sample has around 96,000 clones; 75% to 85% are singletons. Sample: blood, taken before dendritic cell vaccination. These receptors came from a human donor with glioblastoma.

V is TRBV28 and J is TRBJ2-3; TRBD1 matches 7 bases. Germline CDR1 is MDHEN and CDR2 is SYDVKM. The CDR3 has 15 residues. Trimming took 5 bases from V and 6 from J; bases not matched to a gene: 11. The CDR3 nucleotides are TGTGCCAGCAGTGATCGGAAACACAGGGGCGATACGCAGTATTTT. Its translation is CASSDRKHRGDTQYF.

The J gene is TRBJ2-1, the V gene TRBV28; D is unclear. V lost 7 bases and J 4 bases, leaving 14 bases between the germline ends. Germline CDR1 MDHEN, CDR2 SYDVKM. The CDR3 extends over 14 amino acids. CDR3 sequence reads: CASIGANKYNEQFF. CDR3 DNA: TGTGCCAGCATCGGAGCAAATAAGTACAATGAGCAGTTCTTC. Full variable domain (missing parts from reference TRBV28 and TRBJ2-1): DVKVTQSSRYLVKRTGEKVFLECVQDMDHENMFWYRQDPGLGLRLIYFSYDVKMKEKGDIPEGYSVSREKKERFSLILESASTNQTSMYLCASIGANKYNEQFFGPGTRLTVL.

This clone is a singleton in its sample. The V and J genes are TRBV15 and TRBJ2-7, with 8 bases aligning to TRBD1. The CDR3 loop spans 15 amino acids. V trimming: 1 base; J trimming: 5 bases; junction bases outside the gene matches: 7. Germline-derived CDR1 and CDR2 are LNHNV and YYDKDF (reference sequence). The CDR3 DNA is TGTGCCACCAGCAGAGCTTGGACAGGGAAAAACGAGCAGTACTTC. Protein product: CATSRAWTGKNEQYF.

In this sample, this clone turned up once. V usage is TRBV19 and J usage is TRBJ1-2; a possible D gene is TRBD1 (5 bases). Trimming took 4 bases from V and 8 from J, leaving 20 bases between them. The germline V gene encodes CDR1 LNHDA and CDR2 SQIVND (reference sequence). The CDR3 runs to 15 residues. The CDR3 DNA follows: TGTGCCAGTAGTAACCGGGCCTCTTCAAAGGGGGGCTACACCTTC. Its translation is CASSNRASSKGGYTF. The variable domain in full, with the rest retrieved from reference TRBV19 and TRBJ1-2, is DGGITQSPKYLFRKEGQNVTLSCEQNLNHDAMYWYRQDPGQGLRLIYYSQIVNDFQKGDIAEGYSVSREKKESFPLTVTSAQKNPTAFYLCASSNRASSKGGYTFGSGTRLTVV.

The gene calls are TRBV7-9 and TRBJ2-6, with no clear D. V gave up 1 base and J gave up 2 bases, with 6 bases separating them. Looked up from germline, CDR1 is SEHNR and CDR2 is FQNEAQ (reference sequence). The CDR3 consists of 15 residues. CDR3 nucleotides: TGTGCCAGCAGCTTAGGAGCTCCTGGGGCCAACGTCCTGACTTTC. It encodes CASSLGAPGANVLTF.

The rearrangement uses TRBV18 and TRBJ1-2, with TRBD1 as a possible D gene (6 bases). This CDR3 is built from 16 residues. V shed 3 bases and J shed 4 bases, with 18 bases lying between them. Germline CDR1 and CDR2: KGHSH and LQKENI. The CDR3, as DNA: TGTGCCAGCTCACCGCGCCGGGACACAGGAGTCTATGGCTACACCTTC. This sequence encodes CASSPRRDTGVYGYTF.

The genes are TRBV18 and TRBJ1-6; 7 bases are shared with TRBD1. From germline, CDR1 is KGHSH and CDR2 LQKENI. The CDR3 totals 20 residues. With V trimmed by 5 bases and J by 5 bases, 21 bases remained unmatched. The CDR3 loop reads CASSWTGRSNHISNNSPLHF. As DNA, the CDR3 is TGTGCCAGCTCATGGACAGGTCGCTCCAATCACATTAGCAATAATTCACCCCTCCACTTT.

The genes are TRBV5-6 and TRBJ1-4, with D possibly matching TRBD1 (6 bases). From germline, CDR1 is SGHDT and CDR2 YYEEEE. The CDR3 runs 13 residues. V was clipped by 0 bases and J by 7 bases, with 7 bases between them. This chain's CDR3 is CASSLVRGEKLFF. DNA of the CDR3: TGTGCCAGCAGCTTGGTCAGGGGTGAAAAACTGTTTTTT. The variable domain in full, completed from reference TRBV5-6 and TRBJ1-4, reads DAGVTQSPTHLIKTRGQQVTLRCSPKSGHDTVSWYQQALGQGPQFIFQYYEEEERQRGNFPDRFSGHQFPNYSSELNVNALLLGDSALYLCASSLVRGEKLFFGSGTQLSVL.

The chain recombines TRBV2 with TRBJ2-2, with D maybe TRBD2 (5 bases). Trimming left V 6 bases short and J 7 bases short, with 12 bases between. CDR3 size: 13 residues. Looked up from germline, CDR1 is SNHLY and CDR2 is FYNNEI. DNA for the CDR3: TGTGCCAGCAGGGACCCTCGGGGCGGGGAGCTGTTTTTT. Translation gives CASRDPRGGELFF.

This clone was seen a single time. The chain joins TRBV28 to TRBJ2-7; 13 positions agree with TRBD2. Germline CDR1 is MDHEN and CDR2 is SYDVKM. Unmatched junction bases numbered 1, after V lost 4 bases and J lost 4 bases. The CDR3 consists of 14 residues. CDR3 bases: TGTGCCAGCAGTTGGGGACTAGCGGGGTACGAGCAGTACTTC. The encoded protein is CASSWGLAGYEQYF. The full variable domain, in which reference TRBV28 and TRBJ2-7 provide the parts outside the CDR3, is DVKVTQSSRYLVKRTGEKVFLECVQDMDHENMFWYRQDPGLGLRLIYFSYDVKMKEKGDIPEGYSVSREKKERFSLILESASTNQTSMYLCASSWGLAGYEQYFGPGTRLTVT.

A few counts support this clone. The chain couples TRBV30 to TRBJ1-1, with D perhaps TRBD1 (5 bases). The CDR3 is made up of 13 amino acids. Deletions cut 1 base from V and 1 base from J, with 7 bases between. The germline gives CDR1 GTSNPN, CDR2 SVGIG (reference sequence). The CDR3 loop is CAWSGQSNTEAFF. The DNA of the CDR3 is TGTGCCTGGAGTGGACAGTCGAACACTGAAGCTTTCTTT.

This clone was seen only once. The chain has TRBV18 and TRBJ1-1, with 8 bases lining up with TRBD1. V was pared by 3 bases and J by 6 bases, with 6 bases of the junction left unmatched. This CDR3 comprises 14 residues. CDR1 is KGHSH, CDR2 LQKENI, per germline. Here the CDR3 DNA reads TGTGCCAGCTCACCGGAAGAACAGGGGGCTGAAGCTTTCTTT. Translated, it gives CASSPEEQGAEAFF.

The count of this clone is one. CDR3 in amino acids: CASSLRGQGDYGYTF. The CDR3 DNA follows: TGTGCCAGCAGTTTAAGGGGACAGGGAGACTATGGCTACACCTTC. This chain joins TRBV6-5 and TRBJ1-2, with 9 nucleotides matching TRBD1. Germline CDR1 and CDR2: MNHEY and SVGAGI. V was clipped by 4 bases and J by 3 bases; unmatched bases: 6. The length of the CDR3 is 15 residues.

V gene TRBV20-1 combines with J gene TRBJ1-6, with unresolved D. This CDR3 has 11 residues. Trimming shortened V by 5 bases and J by 8 bases, and 7 bases separated the two germline ends. Germline V gives CDR1 DFQATT, CDR2 SNEGSKA (reference sequence). The CDR3: CSAPGYSPLHF. The DNA for the CDR3 is TGCAGTGCTCCAGGATATTCACCCCTCCACTTT.

This clone turned up a few times. The CDR3 sequence is CASSNDRGGTNYGYTF. CDR3 nucleotides: TGTGCCAGCAGCAATGACAGGGGCGGGACTAACTATGGCTACACCTTC. This chain connects TRBV28 to TRBJ1-2; 8 bases are shared with TRBD1. The CDR3 extends over 16 amino acids. From germline, CDR1 is MDHEN and CDR2 SYDVKM. V lost 6 bases and J lost 0; bases outside the gene matches: 9.

This clone was recorded once. The chain employs TRBV6-1 and TRBJ2-2, with D unresolved. Trimming took off 7 bases at V and 2 bases at J, with 5 bases between the two ends. The CDR3 runs 12 residues. Per germline, CDR1 MNHNS and CDR2 SASEGT. The CDR3 region is CASNRNTGELFF. As DNA, the CDR3 is TGTGCCAGCAACAGAAACACCGGGGAGCTGTTTTTT.

This chain connects TRBV30 to TRBJ1-2; no clear D gene. The CDR3 totals 13 residues. Germline CDR1 is GTSNPN and CDR2 is SVGIG (reference sequence). Trimming cost V 0 bases and J 6 bases, with 11 bases left between them. CDR3 bases: TGTGCCTGGAGTGTCAGCTGGGCTAATGGCTACACCTTC. This codes for CAWSVSWANGYTF.

As regards this clone: Germline is not matched at one junction end, which may reflect a read error. This chain links TRBV7-7 with TRBJ2-7; 9 bases agree with TRBD1. CDR3 size: 15 residues. From germline, CDR1 is SSHAT and CDR2 FNYEAQ (reference sequence). CDR3 sequence: CASSPGQGSTYEQYF. DNA for the CDR3: TGTGCTAGCAGTCCTGGACAGGGGTCCACCTACGAGCAGTACTTC.

The chain employs TRBV2 and TRBJ2-3, with a tentative D call TRBD2 (6 bases). This CDR3 region has 13 residues. V was pared by 3 bases and J by 9 bases, with 13 bases between. CDR1 is SNHLY, CDR2 FYNNEI, per germline. CDR3 loop: CASSDGGELTQYF. The CDR3 DNA sequence: TGTGCCAGCAGTGACGGAGGGGAGTTGACGCAGTATTTT.

The chain links TRBV2 to TRBJ2-7; D may be TRBD1 (5 bases). Germline V gene data show CDR1 as SNHLY and CDR2 as FYNNEI. Trimming shortened V by 6 bases and J by 2 bases, and 8 bases separated the two germline ends. The CDR3 contains 12 residues. CDR3 sequence: CASSGHPYEQYF. The CDR3, as DNA: TGTGCCAGCAGCGGACACCCCTACGAGCAGTACTTC.

The chain links TRBV5-6 to TRBJ2-5, with D possibly TRBD1 on 6 matching bases. Germline V lookup: CDR1 SGHDT, CDR2 YYEEEE. Deletions cut 4 bases from V and 1 base from J, with 11 bases between. The CDR3 contains 14 residues. CDR3 in DNA: TGTGCCAGCAGCCTCAGGGACACCCAAGAGACCCAGTACTTC. This translates into CASSLRDTQETQYF.